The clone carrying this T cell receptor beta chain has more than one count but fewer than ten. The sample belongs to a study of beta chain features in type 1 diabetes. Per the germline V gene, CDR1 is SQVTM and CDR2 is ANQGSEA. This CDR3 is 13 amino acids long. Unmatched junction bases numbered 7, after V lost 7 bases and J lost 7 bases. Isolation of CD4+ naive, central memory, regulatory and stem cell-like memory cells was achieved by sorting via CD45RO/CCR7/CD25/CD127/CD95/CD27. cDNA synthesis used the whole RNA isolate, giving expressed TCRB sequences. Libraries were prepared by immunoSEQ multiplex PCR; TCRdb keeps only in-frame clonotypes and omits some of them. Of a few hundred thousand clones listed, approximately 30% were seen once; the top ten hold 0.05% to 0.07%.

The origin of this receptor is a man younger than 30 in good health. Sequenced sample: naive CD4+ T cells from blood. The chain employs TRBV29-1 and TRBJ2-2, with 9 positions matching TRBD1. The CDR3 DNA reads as TGCAGCGGACAAACAGGGGGCCACGGGGAGCTGTTTTTT. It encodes CSGQTGGHGELFF.